The clone carrying this T cell receptor beta chain showed up just a few times. Trimming took off 8 bases at V and 0 bases at J, with 10 bases between the two ends. There are 13 residues in the CDR3. Germline V gives CDR1 ENHRY, CDR2 SYGVKD. The data stem from a study of response to subunit inactivated influenza vaccine. TCRdb re-analysed the RT-PCR reads in MiXCR, keeping a single row per CDR3 protein. The sample consists of 650,000 or so distinct CDR3 sequences, roughly 15% of them appearing once. This clonotype was obtained from a man aged 50-59 years who received an inactivated influenza vaccine. Specimen: PBMCs from blood, collected approximately 15 days before vaccination. V usage is TRBV10-3 and J usage is TRBJ1-1, with D maybe TRBD1 (6 bases). The CDR3 DNA follows: TGTGCCATCGGGGGGGCGCTGAACACTGAAGCTTTCTTT. Encoded protein: CAIGGALNTEAFF.